This is a list of T cell receptor beta chains from one sample in a study of Ad26.COV2.S vaccination and SARS-CoV-2 variants. The method was immunoSEQ multiplex PCR; TCRdb's version includes in-frame clones alone and lacks a portion of them. The sample holds hundreds of thousands of clones, around 89% seen once. Sequenced here: peripheral blood, sampled in a trial of Ad26.COV2.S vaccine versus placebo. The receptor source for this set is a person aged 18-65 years who received the Ad26.COV2.S COVID-19 vaccine or a placebo. Both conserved end residues are part of each CDR3. D genes are given only for firm matches. Clone size is given for some rows only: seen once, a few or many times, or a class if the clone is expanded.

J,size,V,D,CDR3,DNA
TRBJ2-1,-,TRBV19,TRBD2,CASTLASGRSYNEQFF,TGTGCCAGTACCCTAGCGAGCGGGAGATCCTACAATGAGCAGTTCTTC
TRBJ1-1,-,TRBV19,-,CASSTSGVLNTEAFF,TGTGCCAGTAGTACCTCAGGGGTTCTGAACACTGAAGCTTTCTTT
TRBJ2-7,-,TRBV19,TRBD1,CASSAGTGGLGYNYEQYF,TGTGCCAGTAGCGCCGGGACAGGGGGACTAGGATACAACTACGAGCAGTACTTC
TRBJ1-1,-,TRBV18,TRBD1,CASSPLRTGGIDTEAFF,TGTGCCAGCTCACCACTAAGGACAGGGGGTATTGACACTGAAGCTTTCTTT
TRBJ2-3,-,TRBV7-2,-,CASSGANSLNTQYF,TGTGCCAGCAGCGGGGCTAATTCCTTAAATACGCAGTATTTT
TRBJ2-3,-,TRBV20-1,-,CSAPFTDTQYF,TGCAGTGCCCCGTTCACAGATACGCAGTATTTT
TRBJ1-4,-,TRBV18,TRBD1,CASSASTGYEKLFF,TGTGCCAGCTCAGCCTCGACAGGGTACGAAAAACTGTTTTTT
TRBJ2-7,-,TRBV6-6,-,CASRLQGTLYEQYF,TGTGCCAGCAGGCTACAAGGGACACTCTACGAGCAGTACTTC
TRBJ2-1,-,TRBV18,TRBD1,CASSPLDRGNEQFF,TGTGCCAGCTCACCACTTGACAGGGGCAATGAGCAGTTCTTC
TRBJ2-2,once,TRBV10-1,-,CASRAMPNTGELFF,TGCGCCAGCAGGGCAATGCCGAACACCGGGGAGCTGTTTTTT
TRBJ2-2,-,TRBV11-3,-,CASSFGGTNTGELFF,TGTGCCAGCAGCTTTGGCGGCACCAACACCGGGGAGCTGTTTTTT
TRBJ2-2,-,TRBV7-9,-,CASSLAWGAAGELFF,TGTGCCAGCAGCTTAGCGTGGGGGGCGGCCGGGGAGCTGTTTTTT
TRBJ2-1,-,TRBV6-6,-,CASKPGTVYNEQFF,TGTGCCAGCAAGCCTGGGACCGTTTACAATGAGCAGTTCTTC
TRBJ2-7,-,TRBV27,TRBD1,CASSPSGTAILGEQYF,TGTGCCAGCAGTCCGTCCGGGACAGCCATCCTAGGCGAGCAGTACTTC
TRBJ1-4,-,TRBV25-1,-,CASSVHGGANEKLFF,TGTGCCAGCAGTGTCCACGGTGGGGCTAATGAAAAACTGTTTTTT
TRBJ2-1,-,TRBV6-2/TRBV6-3,-,CASSYRGTHINEQFF,TGTGCCAGCAGTTACAGGGGGACACATATCAATGAGCAGTTCTTC
TRBJ1-6,-,TRBV27,TRBD1,CASSLFPDRVDSPLHF,TGTGCCAGCAGTTTATTCCCCGACAGGGTAGATTCACCCCTCCACTTT
TRBJ2-5,-,TRBV7-2,-,CASSFSHRVQETQYF,TGTGCCAGCAGCTTCTCTCACAGGGTGCAAGAGACCCAGTACTTC
TRBJ1-4,-,TRBV7-3,-,CASSLTGRSNEKLFF,TGTGCCAGCAGCTTAACGGGACGGAGTAATGAAAAACTGTTTTTT
TRBJ1-2,-,TRBV28,TRBD1,CASSLGGTGNGYTF,TGTGCCAGCAGTCTGGGGGGGACAGGGAATGGCTACACCTTC
TRBJ1-2,-,TRBV12-5,TRBD1,CASGLVAWTGNDGYTF,TGTGCTAGTGGTTTGGTAGCGTGGACAGGAAATGATGGCTACACCTTC
TRBJ2-7,-,TRBV7-8,TRBD1,CASSSGQGGSYEQYF,TGTGCCAGCAGCTCGGGACAGGGTGGCTCCTACGAGCAGTACTTC
TRBJ1-4,once,TRBV7-8,-,CASSLAPTEKLFF,TGTGCCAGCAGCTTAGCCCCGACTGAAAAACTGTTTTTT
TRBJ2-2,once,TRBV2,TRBD2,CASIRTSGSGGELFF,TGTGCCAGCATAAGAACTAGCGGGAGTGGCGGGGAGCTGTTTTTT
TRBJ2-3,-,TRBV6-4,-,CASSDGGLSTDTQYF,TGTGCCAGCTCCGACGGGGGCCTTAGCACAGATACGCAGTATTTT
TRBJ2-3,-,TRBV11-2,TRBD1,CASSLTGTGASSDTQYF,TGTGCCAGCAGCTTAACCGGGACAGGGGCTAGCTCCGATACGCAGTATTTT
TRBJ2-1,-,TRBV18,-,CASSPQGSSYNEQFF,TGTGCCAGCTCTCCGCAGGGTTCCTCCTACAATGAGCAGTTCTTC
TRBJ2-1,-,TRBV29-1,TRBD2,CSILRSGREYEQFF,TGCAGCATCCTCAGGAGCGGGAGGGAATATGAGCAGTTCTTC
TRBJ1-3,-,TRBV6-6,-,CASSCSRDIPYSSSGNTIYF,TGTGCCAGCAGCTGTAGCAGGGACATCCCTTATAGTAGCTCTGGAAACACCATATATTTT
TRBJ2-1,-,TRBV7-9,TRBD2,CASSQDWEGYNEQFF,TGTGCCAGCAGCCAAGACTGGGAGGGCTACAATGAGCAGTTCTTC
TRBJ1-6,few,TRBV5-4,-,CASSLSGTSDSPLHF,TGTGCCAGCAGCTTGAGTGGGACTAGTGACTCACCCCTCCACTTT